This is a list of T cell receptor beta chains from one sample in a study of blood T cells in healthy people across ages. TCRdb passed the 5' RACE reads through MiXCR, listing each CDR3 protein once. The top ten clones hold roughly 3.6% of a sample with 550,000 to 750,000 distinct CDR3 sequences, over 20% of them seen once. Sequenced material: blood. These TCRs come from a man between 65 and 85 years old in good health. Each CDR3 is given with its conserved first and last residue. The D gene is left open where the match is weak. A clone size is listed for some rows: how often the clone was seen (once, few, many), or a class if it is expanded.

few,TRBV18,TRBJ2-7,-,CASSAQGVLDEQYF,TGTGCCAGCTCAGCGCAAGGGGTCCTGGACGAGCAGTACTTC
-,TRBV18,TRBJ1-2,TRBD1,CASSSRDRGPANYGYTF,TGTGCCAGCTCAAGCCGGGACAGGGGGCCAGCTAACTATGGCTACACCTTC
few,TRBV4-1,TRBJ2-6,-,CASSQVGGPSGANVLTF,TGCGCCAGCAGCCAAGTTGGGGGACCCTCTGGGGCCAACGTCCTGACTTTC
-,TRBV20-1,TRBJ2-1,TRBD1,CSAPDRTGVDNEQFF,TGCAGTGCCCCCGACCGGACAGGGGTCGACAATGAGCAGTTCTTC
-,TRBV5-1,TRBJ1-4,TRBD1,CASSLGDRGRNEKLFF,TGCGCCAGCAGCTTGGGGGACAGGGGCCGCAATGAAAAACTGTTTTTT
few,TRBV30,TRBJ2-7,-,CAWSVRTVNEQYF,TGTGCCTGGAGTGTGAGGACCGTGAACGAGCAGTACTTC
once,TRBV5-1,TRBJ2-6,-,CASSLSTVLSSGTNVLTF,TGCGCCAGCAGCTTGAGCACAGTCCTCAGCTCTGGGACCAACGTCCTGACTTTC
few,TRBV29-1,TRBJ2-3,-,CSVRSGVAVDTQYF,TGCAGCGTAAGGTCGGGAGTTGCGGTAGATACGCAGTATTTT
-,TRBV7-2,TRBJ2-2,-,CASSSGRLKLTGELFF,TGTGCCAGCAGCTCGGGACGGTTGAAACTCACCGGGGAGCTGTTTTTT
-,TRBV6-2/TRBV6-3,TRBJ2-6,-,CAISAGTSTSGANVLTF,TGTGCCATCAGTGCCGGGACCTCGACCTCTGGGGCCAACGTCCTGACTTTC
-,TRBV7-8,TRBJ2-4,-,CASSQYGQNLLAKNIQYF,TGTGCCAGCAGCCAATATGGCCAGAACCTTCTAGCCAAAAACATTCAGTACTTC
few,TRBV13,TRBJ2-1,TRBD1,CASRLDRGLTDEQFF,TGTGCCAGCAGACTGGACAGGGGGCTAACCGATGAGCAGTTCTTC
-,TRBV7-3,TRBJ2-3,-,CASSLGQTSADTQYF,TGTGCCAGCAGCTTAGGACAGACGTCAGCCGATACGCAGTATTTT
few,TRBV20-1,TRBJ2-5,TRBD2,CSARPGTRDQETQYF,TGCAGTGCTAGACCCGGGACTAGAGATCAAGAGACCCAGTACTTC
-,TRBV28,TRBJ2-4,TRBD2,CASSFTSGSNIQYF,TGTGCCAGCAGTTTTACTAGCGGGAGTAACATTCAGTACTTC
few,TRBV6-6,TRBJ1-4,TRBD1,CATGTGPEKLFF,TGTGCCACCGGGACAGGGCCGGAAAAACTGTTTTTT
-,TRBV20-1,TRBJ2-1,TRBD2,CSATPRTRARNEQFF,TGCAGTGCTACCCCGAGGACTAGGGCCCGAAATGAGCAGTTCTTC
few,TRBV2,TRBJ2-3,TRBD1,CASSGQGGIADTQYF,TGTGCCAGCAGTGGACAGGGTGGGATCGCAGATACGCAGTATTTT
-,TRBV6-5,TRBJ1-1,-,CASSYSLNTEAFF,TGTGCCAGCAGTTACTCATTGAACACTGAAGCTTTCTTT
few,TRBV7-9,TRBJ2-3,TRBD2,CASSPTGLAKTDTQYF,TGTGCCAGCAGCCCGACCGGACTAGCAAAGACAGATACGCAGTATTTT
few,TRBV12-3/TRBV12-4,TRBJ1-2,-,CASRPGPASNYGYTF,TGTGCCAGCAGGCCCGGGCCGGCGTCTAACTATGGCTACACCTTC
few,TRBV3-1,TRBJ2-3,TRBD2,CASSHGLALDTQYF,TGTGCCAGCAGCCACGGACTAGCTTTAGATACGCAGTATTTT
few,TRBV2,TRBJ2-2,-,CASSEFRNTGELFF,TGTGCCAGCAGTGAGTTCCGGAACACCGGGGAGCTGTTTTTT
-,TRBV24-1,TRBJ2-1,-,CATSDSRGSYNEQFF,TGTGCCACCAGTGATTCTAGAGGGTCCTACAATGAGCAGTTCTTC
-,TRBV20-1,TRBJ2-7,TRBD2,CSALAGGGSSYEQYF,TGCAGTGCCCTGGCGGGGGGCGGGAGCTCCTACGAGCAGTACTTC
many,TRBV25-1,TRBJ2-5,TRBD2,CASTLAGAETQYF,TGTGCCAGCACACTAGCGGGAGCTGAGACCCAGTACTTC
-,TRBV5-1,TRBJ1-4,-,CASSLGGNGGEKLFF,TGCGCCAGCAGCTTGGGAGGGAATGGTGGTGAAAAACTGTTTTTT
few,TRBV10-2,TRBJ2-3,TRBD2,CASRASGSTHNLNTQYF,TGCGCCAGCAGGGCTAGCGGGAGCACCCATAATCTAAATACGCAGTATTTT
-,TRBV12-3/TRBV12-4,TRBJ2-1,TRBD2,CASRPLGLAGDYNEQFF,TGTGCCAGCAGACCTCTAGGACTAGCGGGAGACTACAATGAGCAGTTCTTC
many,TRBV12-3/TRBV12-4,TRBJ2-7,TRBD2,CASSLGGTRGSYEQYF,TGTGCCAGCAGTTTAGGTGGGACGCGGGGGTCCTACGAGCAGTACTTC
many,TRBV28,TRBJ2-3,-,CASSLLDGADTQYF,TGTGCCAGCAGTTTACTAGACGGGGCAGATACGCAGTATTTT
few,TRBV29-1,TRBJ1-2,-,CSVEVHPNYGYTF,TGCAGCGTTGAAGTACATCCGAATTATGGCTACACCTTC
few,TRBV5-1,TRBJ2-7,-,CASSAAGAYEQYF,TGCGCCAGCAGCGCCGCAGGGGCCTACGAGCAGTACTTC
-,TRBV28,TRBJ2-7,TRBD2,CGSSSRTSGRLSYEQYF,TGTGGCAGCAGTTCACGGACTAGCGGGAGGCTCTCCTACGAGCAGTACTTC
many,TRBV4-1,TRBJ2-5,-,CASSLRGLETQYF,TGCGCCAGCAGCTTGAGGGGACTAGAGACCCAGTACTTC
-,TRBV20-1,TRBJ2-7,-,CSARGLFSYEQYF,TGCAGTGCCCGCGGACTATTCTCCTACGAGCAGTACTTC
-,TRBV18,TRBJ2-6,TRBD1,CASSPLTPGTGFRASGANVLTF,TGTGCCAGCTCACCACTTACTCCCGGGACAGGGTTTCGGGCGAGTGGGGCCAACGTCCTGACTTTC
few,TRBV20-1,TRBJ2-3,-,CSASGNTDTQYF,TGCAGTGCTAGCGGGAACACAGATACGCAGTATTTT
-,TRBV9,TRBJ2-1,-,CASSVGKDEQFF,TGTGCCAGCAGCGTAGGCAAAGATGAGCAGTTCTTC
-,TRBV20-1,TRBJ2-3,-,CSAPDSGTNTDTQYF,TGCAGTGCCCCAGATAGCGGAACCAACACAGATACGCAGTATTTT
few,TRBV6-2/TRBV6-3,TRBJ2-1,-,CASSFTGNEQFF,TGTGCCAGCAGTTTTACAGGGAATGAGCAGTTCTTC
-,TRBV12-3/TRBV12-4,TRBJ2-2,-,CATHRGNTGELFF,TGTGCCACCCACCGGGGAAACACCGGGGAGCTGTTTTTT
few,TRBV7-8,TRBJ2-1,TRBD2,CASRKGLAGKDNEQFF,TGTGCCAGCAGAAAGGGCCTAGCGGGCAAGGACAATGAGCAGTTCTTC
-,TRBV20-1,TRBJ1-4,-,CSAMVSERNEKLFF,TGCAGTGCTATGGTGTCGGAGAGGAATGAAAAACTGTTTTTT
few,TRBV18,TRBJ2-5,-,CASSPPAEETQYF,TGTGCCAGCTCACCACCGGCAGAGGAGACCCAGTACTTC
-,TRBV3-1,TRBJ2-5,TRBD1,CASSPTGGPQETQHF,TGTGCCAGCAGTCCGACAGGGGGCCCGCAAGAGACCCAGCACTTC
few,TRBV12-3/TRBV12-4,TRBJ2-3,TRBD1,CASSRTGGEADTQYF,TGTGCCAGCAGCCGTACAGGGGGTGAGGCGGATACGCAGTATTTT
-,TRBV7-2,TRBJ2-6,-,CASSLQALSGANVLTF,TGTGCCAGCAGCTTACAGGCCCTCTCTGGGGCCAACGTCCTGACTTTC
-,TRBV6-5,TRBJ1-2,TRBD1,CASSSRGEANYGYTF,TGTGCCAGCAGTTCCAGGGGGGAAGCTAACTATGGCTACACCTTC
-,TRBV5-1,TRBJ2-7,-,CATPYEQYF,TGCGCCACCCCCTACGAGCAGTACTTC
few,TRBV9,TRBJ2-5,-,CASSVDPGGETQYF,TGTGCCAGCAGCGTAGATCCAGGGGGGGAGACCCAGTACTTC
-,TRBV3-1,TRBJ2-3,TRBD1,CASSQDGTGDRVGDTQYF,TGTGCCAGCAGCCAAGACGGAACGGGGGACAGGGTGGGAGATACGCAGTATTTT
-,TRBV9,TRBJ2-1,TRBD2,CASSVGAGGGDEQFF,TGTGCCAGCAGCGTAGGAGCGGGAGGTGGTGATGAGCAGTTCTTC
-,TRBV4-3,TRBJ2-5,-,CASSHPRKGQQETQYF,TGCGCCAGCAGCCACCCCCGAAAAGGTCAACAAGAGACCCAGTACTTC
-,TRBV6-1,TRBJ2-3,-,CASRHVTDTQYF,TGTGCCAGCAGGCACGTCACAGATACGCAGTATTTT
many,TRBV4-1,TRBJ1-5,-,CASSQTRARGPHQPQHF,TGCGCCAGCAGCCAAACCCGGGCCAGGGGTCCCCATCAGCCCCAGCATTTT
-,TRBV2,TRBJ1-2,-,CASSDIPIAGYTF,TGTGCCAGCAGTGACATCCCCATCGCTGGCTACACCTTC
-,TRBV29-1,TRBJ2-3,-,CSACPVGGGDTQYF,TGCAGCGCTTGCCCCGTGGGGGGTGGAGATACGCAGTATTTT
-,TRBV28,TRBJ2-7,-,CASSSTGRYKYEQYF,TGTGCCAGCAGTTCCACGGGACGATACAAATACGAGCAGTACTTC
few,TRBV10-2,TRBJ2-2,-,CASRTSGTQNTGELFF,TGCGCCAGCAGAACCTCGGGGACACAAAACACCGGGGAGCTGTTTTTT